This T cell receptor (beta chain) comes out of a study of PD-1 and CTLA-4 blockade in melanoma. Assay: immunoSEQ multiplex PCR; the TCRdb copy retains only in-frame clones and omits some. The sample lists almost 30,000 clones, about 88% seen once, with around 8.7% in the top ten. This CDR3 has 19 amino acids. Looked up from germline, CDR1 is SGHVS and CDR2 is FNYEAQ. V lost 4 bases to trimming and J lost 0 bases, with 22 bases between them. The sequences come from CD8+ T cells from peripheral blood, collected before anti-PD-1 treatment. The sequence was obtained from a human donor with melanoma. The chain recombines TRBV7-6 with TRBJ2-4, with TRBD2 as a possible D gene (7 bases). In DNA, the CDR3 is TGTGCCAGCAGCTCTATCGACAGGCGGGGGACATTAGCCAAAAACATTCAGTACTTC. Amino acids: CASSSIDRRGTLAKNIQYF.